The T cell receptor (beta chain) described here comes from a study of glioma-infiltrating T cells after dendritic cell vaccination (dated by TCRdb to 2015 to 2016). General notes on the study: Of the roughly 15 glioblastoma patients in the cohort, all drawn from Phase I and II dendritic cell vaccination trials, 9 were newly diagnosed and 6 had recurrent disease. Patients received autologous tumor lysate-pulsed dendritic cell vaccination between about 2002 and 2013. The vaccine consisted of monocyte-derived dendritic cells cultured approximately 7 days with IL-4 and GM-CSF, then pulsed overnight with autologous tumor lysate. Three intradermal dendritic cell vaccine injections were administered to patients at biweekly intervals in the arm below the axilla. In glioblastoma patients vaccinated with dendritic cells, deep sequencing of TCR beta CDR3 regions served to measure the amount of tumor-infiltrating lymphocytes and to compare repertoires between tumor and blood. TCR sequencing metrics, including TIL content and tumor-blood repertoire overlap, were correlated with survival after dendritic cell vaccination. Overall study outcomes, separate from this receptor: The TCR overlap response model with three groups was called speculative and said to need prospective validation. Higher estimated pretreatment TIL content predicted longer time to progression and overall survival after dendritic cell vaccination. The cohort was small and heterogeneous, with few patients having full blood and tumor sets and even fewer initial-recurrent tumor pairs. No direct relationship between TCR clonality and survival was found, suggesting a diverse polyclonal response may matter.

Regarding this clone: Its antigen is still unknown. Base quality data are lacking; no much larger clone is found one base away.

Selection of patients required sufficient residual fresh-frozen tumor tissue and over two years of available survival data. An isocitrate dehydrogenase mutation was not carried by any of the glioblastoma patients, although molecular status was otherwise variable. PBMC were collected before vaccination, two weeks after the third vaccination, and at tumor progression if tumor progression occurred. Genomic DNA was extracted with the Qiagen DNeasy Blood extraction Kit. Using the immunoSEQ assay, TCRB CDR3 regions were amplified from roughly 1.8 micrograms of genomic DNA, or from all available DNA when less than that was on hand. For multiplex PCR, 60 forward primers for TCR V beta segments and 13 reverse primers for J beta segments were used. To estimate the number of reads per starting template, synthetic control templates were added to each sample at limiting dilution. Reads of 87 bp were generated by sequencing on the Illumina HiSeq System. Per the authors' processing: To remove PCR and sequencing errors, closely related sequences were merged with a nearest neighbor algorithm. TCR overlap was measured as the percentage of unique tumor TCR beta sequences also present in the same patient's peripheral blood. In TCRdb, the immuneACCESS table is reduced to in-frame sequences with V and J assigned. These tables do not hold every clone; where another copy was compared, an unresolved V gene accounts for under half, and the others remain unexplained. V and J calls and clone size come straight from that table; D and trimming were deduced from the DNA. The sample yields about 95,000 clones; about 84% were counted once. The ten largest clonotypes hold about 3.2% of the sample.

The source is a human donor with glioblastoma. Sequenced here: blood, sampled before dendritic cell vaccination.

DNA sequence: TGTGCCAGCAGCGTTCGGGACACCCAAGAGACCCAGTACTTC. Translated, this gives CASSVRDTQETQYF. The rearranged segments are TRBV7-9 and TRBJ2-5; the D region possibly corresponds to TRBD1 (6 bases align). Including the terminal cysteine and phenylalanine, the CDR3 comprises 14 residues. Only CDR3 DNA remains: 42 bases, in frame from the first base. V lost 5 bases and J lost 1 base; the stretch between them is 11 bases long. The germline V gene encodes CDR1 SEHNR and CDR2 FQNEAQ (reference sequence).